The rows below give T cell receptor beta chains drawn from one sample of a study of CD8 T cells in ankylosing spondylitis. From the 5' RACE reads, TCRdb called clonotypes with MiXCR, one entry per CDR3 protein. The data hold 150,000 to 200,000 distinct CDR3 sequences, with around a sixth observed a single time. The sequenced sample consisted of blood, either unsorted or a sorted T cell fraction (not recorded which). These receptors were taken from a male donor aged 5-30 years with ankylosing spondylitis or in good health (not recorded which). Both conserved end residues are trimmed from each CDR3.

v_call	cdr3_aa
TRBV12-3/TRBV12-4	ASSLAVQETQY
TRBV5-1	ASSSPDTQN
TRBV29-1	SVVNGSPF
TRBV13	ASSARRGQSPYEQY
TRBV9	ASSVGSGPSEQY
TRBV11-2	ASSPGIGNTEAF
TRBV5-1	ASSGETRSSYEQY
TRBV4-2	ASSLRDPGAEQY
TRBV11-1	ASSAQQGTEAF
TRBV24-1	ATSDFDEETQY
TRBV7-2	ASSLYTSNTGELF
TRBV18	ASSPTGAREQY
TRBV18	ASSPQSVGTNSYNEQF
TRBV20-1	SASSESSYNEQF
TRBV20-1	SRGIGPRADTQY
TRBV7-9	ASSPGAGLAGGVRDNEQF
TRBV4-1	ASSQPPTGGETQY
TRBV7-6	ASSRSTSGSTGELF
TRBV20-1	SAIQTLASTSSYEQY
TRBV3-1	ASSRTSGSGELF
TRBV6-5	ASREQGAQPPLH
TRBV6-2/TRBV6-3	ASSTSGTSSTDTQY
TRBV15	ATKAGVPNEQF
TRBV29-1	SVEGGSGRAWDTQY
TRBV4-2	ASDGAGGPGTGELF
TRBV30	AWSVHSGNTIY
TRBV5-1	ASSLAPRTDTQY
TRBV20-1	SARDAASRETQY
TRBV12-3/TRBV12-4	ASTAGLAGAVDIQY
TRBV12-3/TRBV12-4	ASRGRQAF
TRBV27	ASSSRTKNTEAF
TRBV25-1	ASSEYGGGPGEQF
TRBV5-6	ASSLETRAEQY
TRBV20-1	SARRRSSSYNSPLH
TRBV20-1	SATHRWEWGINEQF
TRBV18	ASSPRSMGLAGVNEQF
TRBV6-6	ASSTTMSPYEQY
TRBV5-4	ASSVSPVDEQF
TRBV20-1	SARVVGGASSYNEQF
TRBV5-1	ASSLSGVDTQY
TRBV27	ASSRITFSRTDTQY
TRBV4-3	ASSQDPTSGNGYT